The present T cell receptor (beta chain) was sequenced within a study of cytomegalovirus exposure and HLA in healthy donors. Across the whole study: A subsequent analysis reported that the 95 to 150 validation repertoires were produced on the same platform that had also been used for the roughly 700 first-cohort repertoires.

Profiling relied on immunoSEQ multiplex PCR, and the TCRdb table lists in-frame clones only, not all of them. The profile covers over 200,000 clones, with about 86% appearing a single time and about 2.9% taken by the ten largest. Germline V gene data show CDR1 as SQVTM and CDR2 as ANQGSEA. The V end lost 3 bases, the J end lost 2 bases, and 11 bases lay between the germline ends. This CDR3 contains 13 residues. Among the 120 or so subjects of the validation cohort, separate from the approximately 670-subject first cohort, were the donors. The chain carries TRBV29-1 and TRBJ2-7; D may be TRBD2 (5 bases). Source material: PBMCs. This clonotype was obtained from a woman aged 18-29 years in good health and CMV-seronegative. The CDR3 sequence is CSVEIGGAYEQYF. The CDR3, as DNA: TGCAGCGTTGAGATAGGAGGCGCCTACGAGCAGTACTTC.